This TCR beta chain derives from a study of blood T cell repertoires in COVID-19. In the study overall: Donors in the United States, Italy and Spain gave samples during acute or convalescent COVID-19.

Original analysis: Quantification of nucleated cells was approximated via reference gene primer amplification. The method was immunoSEQ multiplex PCR; TCRdb's version includes in-frame clones alone and lacks a portion of them. V, J and clone size are those of that table, while D and trimming were read from the DNA. The sample shows 320,000 or so clones, roughly 90% of them seen only once. The specimen was PBMCs or T cells enriched from blood (not recorded which). This TCR derives from a woman aged 30 to 39 who had recovered from COVID-19.

This chain's CDR3 is CSGRTGKYEQYF. The CDR3 DNA is TGCAGCGGGAGGACAGGGAAGTACGAGCAGTACTTC. The chain recombines TRBV29-1 with TRBJ2-7; TRBD1 matches 8 bases. The germline gives CDR1 SQVTM, CDR2 ANQGSEA. J was trimmed by 4 bases and V by 7 bases; bases with no gene match: 6. This CDR3 region has 12 residues.